This TCR beta chain was sequenced in a study of blood T cell repertoires in COVID-19. Study context: There were acute and convalescent COVID-19 samples, and they came from the United States, Italy and Spain. Sample material is recorded as cDNA or gDNA derived from T cells, B-cell-depleted T cells, or PBMCs.

The authors' processing: Estimates of nucleated cell counts were drawn from the amplification of reference gene primers. The data were produced by immunoSEQ multiplex PCR, yet TCRdb's version contains in-frame clones alone and is incomplete. D and trimming were read from the DNA, whereas the V and J calls and clone size are those reported in that table. The profile shows around 230,000 clones, around 85% of them singletons. The CDR3 sequence is 14 residues long. Trimming at V came to 3 bases and at J to 5 bases, leaving 6 bases not matched to a gene. Germline V gene sequence: CDR1 MNHNS, CDR2 SASEGT.

The clonotype was recovered from a woman of 80 years or more with acute or convalescent COVID-19. The V and J genes are TRBV6-1 and TRBJ1-2, with 7 bases matching TRBD1. Sequencing was carried out using peripheral blood. This CDR3 reads CASSDTGVEYGYTF. For the CDR3, the DNA is TGTGCCAGCAGTGATACAGGGGTAGAGTATGGCTACACCTTC.